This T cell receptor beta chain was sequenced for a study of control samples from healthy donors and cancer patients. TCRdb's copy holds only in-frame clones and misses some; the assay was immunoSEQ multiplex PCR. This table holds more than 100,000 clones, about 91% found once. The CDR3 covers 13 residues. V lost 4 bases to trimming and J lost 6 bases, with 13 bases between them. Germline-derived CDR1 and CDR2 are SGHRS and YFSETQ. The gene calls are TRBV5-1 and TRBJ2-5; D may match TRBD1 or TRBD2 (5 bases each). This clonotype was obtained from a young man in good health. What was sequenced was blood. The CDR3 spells CASSPRDGQTQYF. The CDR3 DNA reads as TGCGCCAGCAGCCCCAGGGACGGACAGACCCAGTACTTC.